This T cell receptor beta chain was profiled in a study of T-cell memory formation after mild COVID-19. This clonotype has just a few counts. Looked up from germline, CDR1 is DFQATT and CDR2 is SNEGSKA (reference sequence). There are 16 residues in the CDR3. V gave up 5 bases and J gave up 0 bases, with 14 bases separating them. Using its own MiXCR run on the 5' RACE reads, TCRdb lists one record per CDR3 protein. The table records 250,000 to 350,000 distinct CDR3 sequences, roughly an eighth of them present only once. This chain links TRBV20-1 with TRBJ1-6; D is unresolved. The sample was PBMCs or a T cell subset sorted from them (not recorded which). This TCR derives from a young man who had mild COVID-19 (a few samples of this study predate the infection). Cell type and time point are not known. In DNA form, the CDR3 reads TGCAGTGCTTCCTCCCGACCAAGCTCCTATAATTCACCCCTCCACTTT. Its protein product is CSASSRPSSYNSPLHF.